One and the same sample provided the 8 T cell receptor beta chains below, sequenced in a study of blood T cell repertoires in COVID-19. This table comes from immunoSEQ multiplex PCR, and its TCRdb copy is limited to in-frame clones, with some not included. The sample has around 310,000 clones, nearly 90% seen once; the top ten hold roughly a tenth. Sequenced sample: PBMCs or T cells enriched from blood (not recorded which). The origin of the receptors is a woman aged 25 to 39 who had recovered from COVID-19.

The rearrangement joins TRBV18 to TRBJ1-1; 11 bases map to TRBD1. The length of the CDR3 is 18 residues. Germline CDR1 KGHSH, CDR2 LQKENI. Unmatched junction bases numbered 11, after V lost 2 bases and J lost 3 bases. As DNA, the CDR3 is TGTGCCAGCTCACCAATCGGATTCGGGACAGGGGGTGACACTGAAGCTTTCTTT. Encoded protein: CASSPIGFGTGGDTEAFF.

The gene calls are TRBV19 and TRBJ1-5; unclear D gene. The V end lost 5 bases, the J end lost 2 bases, and 13 bases lay between the germline ends. The CDR3 has 15 residues. The germline CDR1 and CDR2 sequences are LNHDA and SQIVND (reference sequence). Here the CDR3 DNA reads TGTGCCAGTAGTCCGGGGAGCGTTGGCAATCAGCCCCAGCATTTT. Translating gives CASSPGSVGNQPQHF.

The gene calls are TRBV2 and TRBJ1-6; TRBD1 might be the D (5 bases). With 4 bases removed from V and 4 bases from J, the gap between germline ends came to 14 bases. Per germline, CDR1 SNHLY and CDR2 FYNNEI. The CDR3 consists of 16 residues. CDR3 DNA: TGTGCCAGCAGTGCGACGGAGACAGATTATAATTCACCCCTCCACTTT. Its translation is CASSATETDYNSPLHF.

This chain links TRBV6-2 or TRBV6-3 with TRBJ2-7; perhaps TRBD2 as D (6 bases). V was cut by 6 bases and J by 1 base, with 10 bases left in between. Germline values: CDR1 MNHEY, CDR2 SVGEGT. CDR3 size: 13 residues. The CDR3 is CASSQTSSYEQYF. DNA for the CDR3: TGTGCCAGCAGCCAGACTAGTTCCTACGAGCAGTACTTC.

The J gene is TRBJ1-2, the V gene TRBV5-8; tentatively, D is TRBD1 (5 bases). The V end was cut by 4 bases, the J end by 6 bases, with 19 bases between. This CDR3 contains 15 residues. Per germline, CDR1 SGHTS and CDR2 YDEGEE. Here the CDR3 reads CASSPYYTGGDGYTF. The CDR3 DNA sequence: TGTGCCAGCAGCCCTTACTACACCGGGGGGGATGGCTACACCTTC.

The chain links TRBV14 to TRBJ2-7; 7 bases line up with TRBD2. V lost 1 base to trimming and J lost 3 bases; unmatched junction nucleotides: 6. In germline, CDR1 is SGHDN, CDR2 FVKESK. The CDR3 runs to 15 residues. Written as DNA, the CDR3 is TGTGCCAGCAGCCAAGGAAGCGGGACCCTCTACGAGCAGTACTTC. Translating it yields CASSQGSGTLYEQYF.

This clone occurred once. This chain links TRBV5-1 with TRBJ1-1; D not certain. Germline-derived CDR1 and CDR2 are SGHRS and YFSETQ. Trimming took 0 bases from V and 5 from J, leaving 11 bases between them. There are 14 residues in the CDR3. The CDR3 is CASSLGTVLTEAFF. The CDR3 nucleotides are TGCGCCAGCAGCTTGGGTACAGTCTTAACTGAAGCTTTCTTT.

The chain joins TRBV2 to TRBJ1-2, with a tentative D call TRBD1 (5 bases). This CDR3 has 14 amino acids. In germline, CDR1 is SNHLY, CDR2 FYNNEI. V gave up 6 bases and J gave up 1 base, with 12 bases separating them. The chain's CDR3 is CASSSQVLNYGYTF. The CDR3, as DNA: TGTGCCAGCAGCTCACAGGTGCTTAACTATGGCTACACCTTC.